Presented here are 6 T cell receptor beta chains from one specimen sequenced in a study of identical twins. Each CDR3 protein is one row after TCRdb ran MiXCR on the 5' RACE reads. The sample contains 200,000 to 300,000 distinct CDR3 sequences, approximately 10% of which appear only once. The sequencing input was memory T cells sorted from blood. The receptor set was obtained from a middle-aged man in good health.

This sequence joins TRBV7-2 and TRBJ1-1; D might be TRBD1 (5 bases). CDR1 is SGHTA and CDR2 is FQGNSA in the germline V gene. The CDR3 consists of 14 residues. The ends were cut back, 5 bases at V and 4 bases at J, with 14 bases in the middle. CDR3 nucleotides: TGTGCCAGCAGCCCCAACAGGTACTTCACTGAAGCTTTCTTT. Residues: CASSPNRYFTEAFF.

This clonotype was recorded many times. The J gene is TRBJ2-6, the V gene TRBV10-3; D possibly corresponds to TRBD1 (5 bases). The V and J ends lost 4 bases and 0 bases respectively, with 19 bases between them. The CDR3 sequence is 19 residues long. Germline-derived CDR1 and CDR2 are ENHRY and SYGVKD. DNA for the CDR3: TGTGCCATCAGTGGGCCGACAGATTCCTACCTCTCTGGGGCCAACGTCCTGACTTTC. Translated, it gives CAISGPTDSYLSGANVLTF.

This sequence joins TRBV29-1 and TRBJ1-4; tentatively, D is TRBD1 (5 bases). Germline CDR1 reads SQVTM; CDR2 reads ANQGSEA. The CDR3 extends over 13 amino acids. V lost 6 bases, J lost 0 bases, and 8 bases lay in between. This CDR3 reads CSVQGATNEKLFF. CDR3 nucleotide sequence: TGCAGCGTCCAGGGCGCAACTAATGAAAAACTGTTTTTT.

V usage is TRBV20-1 and J usage is TRBJ1-4; D might be TRBD1 (5 bases). V was trimmed by 0 bases and J by 13 bases, leaving 15 bases between them. CDR1 DFQATT and CDR2 SNEGSKA come from the germline V gene (reference sequence). CDR3 length: 13 residues. The CDR3 DNA reads TGCAGTGCTAGAGACAGCGACCGGAGGGGACTGTTTTTT. This gives the protein CSARDSDRRGLFF.

This clonotype was picked up many times. The chain carries TRBV6-1 and TRBJ2-2; 10 bases map to TRBD1. CDR1 is MNHNS, CDR2 SASEGT, per germline. J lost 2 bases, V lost 6 bases, and 9 bases had no gene match. The CDR3 sequence is 17 residues long. The CDR3 loop is CASRNRGTGVNTGELFF. Here the CDR3 DNA reads TGTGCCAGCAGAAACAGAGGGACAGGGGTCAACACCGGGGAGCTGTTTTTT.

This clonotype was seen many times. The gene calls are TRBV9 and TRBJ2-5; D perhaps matches TRBD2 (6 bases). Germline CDR1 reads SGDLS; CDR2 reads YYNGEE. There are 14 residues in the CDR3. Trimming removed 2 bases at V and 2 bases at J, with 10 bases between. CDR3 in amino acids: CASSVSGTQETQYF. The CDR3 nucleotides are TGTGCCAGCAGCGTCTCAGGGACTCAAGAGACCCAGTACTTC.